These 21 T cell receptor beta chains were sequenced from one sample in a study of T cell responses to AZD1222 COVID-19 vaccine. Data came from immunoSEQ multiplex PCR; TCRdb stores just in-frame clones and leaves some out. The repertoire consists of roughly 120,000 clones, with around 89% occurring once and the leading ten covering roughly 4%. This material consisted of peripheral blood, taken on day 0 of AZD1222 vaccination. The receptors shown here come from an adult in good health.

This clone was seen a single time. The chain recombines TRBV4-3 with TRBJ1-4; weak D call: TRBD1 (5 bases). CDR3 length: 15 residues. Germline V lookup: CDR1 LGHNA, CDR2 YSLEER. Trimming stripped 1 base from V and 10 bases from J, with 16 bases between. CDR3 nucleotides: TGCGCCAGCAGCCAAGGCCCAGGGCTTCCTGGAAAACTGTTTTTT. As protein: CASSQGPGLPGKLFF.

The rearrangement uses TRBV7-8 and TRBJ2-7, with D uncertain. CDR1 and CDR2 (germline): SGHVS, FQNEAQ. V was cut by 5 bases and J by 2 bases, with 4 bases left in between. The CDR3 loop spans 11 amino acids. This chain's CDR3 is CASSGPYEQYF. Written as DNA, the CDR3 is TGTGCCAGCAGCGGGCCCTACGAGCAGTACTTC.

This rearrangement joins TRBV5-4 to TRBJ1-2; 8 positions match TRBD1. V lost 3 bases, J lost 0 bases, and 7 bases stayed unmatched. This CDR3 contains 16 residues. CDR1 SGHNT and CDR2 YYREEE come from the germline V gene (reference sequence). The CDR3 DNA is TGTGCCAGCAGCTCGCAAACAGGGGGAGCTAACTATGGCTACACCTTC. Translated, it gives CASSSQTGGANYGYTF.

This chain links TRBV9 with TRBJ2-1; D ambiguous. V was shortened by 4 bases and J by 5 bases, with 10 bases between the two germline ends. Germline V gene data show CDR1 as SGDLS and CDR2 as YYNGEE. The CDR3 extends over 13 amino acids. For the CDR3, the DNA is TGTGCCAGCAGCCCCTCACTGAACAATGAGCAGTTCTTC. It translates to CASSPSLNNEQFF.

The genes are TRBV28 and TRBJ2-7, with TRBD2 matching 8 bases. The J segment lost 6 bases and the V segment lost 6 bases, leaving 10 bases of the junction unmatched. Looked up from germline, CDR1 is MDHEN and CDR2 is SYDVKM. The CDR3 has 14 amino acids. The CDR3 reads CASRAGEGVVEQYF. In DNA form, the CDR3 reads TGTGCCAGCAGAGCGGGAGAAGGGGTAGTCGAGCAGTACTTC.

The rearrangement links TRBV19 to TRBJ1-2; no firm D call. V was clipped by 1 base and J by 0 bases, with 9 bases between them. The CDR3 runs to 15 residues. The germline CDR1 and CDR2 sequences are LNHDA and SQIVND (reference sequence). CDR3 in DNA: TGTGCCAGTAGTATAGTCGTGACGCCTAACTATGGCTACACCTTC. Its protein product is CASSIVVTPNYGYTF.

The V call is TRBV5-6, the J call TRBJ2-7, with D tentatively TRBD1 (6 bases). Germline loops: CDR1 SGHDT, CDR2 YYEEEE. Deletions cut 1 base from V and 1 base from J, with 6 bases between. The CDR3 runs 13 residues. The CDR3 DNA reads TGTGCCAGCAGCTTGCAGGGGTCCTACGAGCAGTACTTC. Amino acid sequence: CASSLQGSYEQYF. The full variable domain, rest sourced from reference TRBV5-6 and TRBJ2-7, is DAGVTQSPTHLIKTRGQQVTLRCSPKSGHDTVSWYQQALGQGPQFIFQYYEEEERQRGNFPDRFSGHQFPNYSSELNVNALLLGDSALYLCASSLQGSYEQYFGPGTRLTVT.

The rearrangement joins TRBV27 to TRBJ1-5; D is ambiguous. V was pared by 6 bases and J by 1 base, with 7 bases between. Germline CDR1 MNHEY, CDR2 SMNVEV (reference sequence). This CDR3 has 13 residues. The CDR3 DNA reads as TGTGCCAGCAGCGACAAGAGCAATCAGCCCCAGCATTTT. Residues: CASSDKSNQPQHF.

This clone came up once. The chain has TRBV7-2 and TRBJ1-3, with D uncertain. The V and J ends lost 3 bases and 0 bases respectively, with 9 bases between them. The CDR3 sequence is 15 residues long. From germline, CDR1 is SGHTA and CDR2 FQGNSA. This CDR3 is CASSFRFSSGNTIYF. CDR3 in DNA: TGTGCCAGCAGCTTCAGATTCAGCTCTGGAAACACCATATATTTT. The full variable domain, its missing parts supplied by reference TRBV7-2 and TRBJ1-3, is GAGVSQSPSNKVTEKGKDVELRCDPISGHTALYWYRQSLGQGLEFLIYFQGNSAPDKSGLPSDRFSAERTGGSVSTLTIQRTQQEDSAVYLCASSFRFSSGNTIYFGEGSWLTVV.

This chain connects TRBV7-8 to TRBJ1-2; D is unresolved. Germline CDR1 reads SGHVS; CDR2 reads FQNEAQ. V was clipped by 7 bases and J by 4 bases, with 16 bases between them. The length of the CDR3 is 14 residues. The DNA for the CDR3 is TGTGCCAGCAACTCCCAACCGGAGGGCTATGGCTACACCTTC. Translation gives CASNSQPEGYGYTF.

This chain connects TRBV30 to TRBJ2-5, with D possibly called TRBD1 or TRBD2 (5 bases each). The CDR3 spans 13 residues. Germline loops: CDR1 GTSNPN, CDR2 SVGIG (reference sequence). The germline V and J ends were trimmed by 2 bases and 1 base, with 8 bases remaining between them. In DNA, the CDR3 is TGTGCCTGGAGTACGGGGCCCCAAGAGACCCAGTACTTC. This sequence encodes CAWSTGPQETQYF.

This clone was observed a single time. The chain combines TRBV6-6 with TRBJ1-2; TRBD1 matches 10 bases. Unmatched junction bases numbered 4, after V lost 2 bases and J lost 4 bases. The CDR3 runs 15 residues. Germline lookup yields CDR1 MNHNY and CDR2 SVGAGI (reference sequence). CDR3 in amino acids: CASSYGGQGSYGYTF. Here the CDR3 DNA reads TGTGCCAGCAGTTACGGGGGACAGGGGAGCTATGGCTACACCTTC.

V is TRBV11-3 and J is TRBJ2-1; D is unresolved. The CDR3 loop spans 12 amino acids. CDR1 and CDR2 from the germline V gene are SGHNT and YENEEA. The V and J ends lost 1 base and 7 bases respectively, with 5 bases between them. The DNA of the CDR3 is TGTGCCAGCAGCTTAGGTTCAAATGAGCAGTTCTTC. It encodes CASSLGSNEQFF.

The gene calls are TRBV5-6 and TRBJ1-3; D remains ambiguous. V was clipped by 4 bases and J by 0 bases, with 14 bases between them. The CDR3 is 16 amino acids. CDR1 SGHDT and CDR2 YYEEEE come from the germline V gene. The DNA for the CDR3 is TGTGCCAGCAGCGGGTCTCAGTGGAGCTCTGGAAACACCATATATTTT. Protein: CASSGSQWSSGNTIYF. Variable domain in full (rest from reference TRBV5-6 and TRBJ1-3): DAGVTQSPTHLIKTRGQQVTLRCSPKSGHDTVSWYQQALGQGPQFIFQYYEEEERQRGNFPDRFSGHQFPNYSSELNVNALLLGDSALYLCASSGSQWSSGNTIYFGEGSWLTVV.

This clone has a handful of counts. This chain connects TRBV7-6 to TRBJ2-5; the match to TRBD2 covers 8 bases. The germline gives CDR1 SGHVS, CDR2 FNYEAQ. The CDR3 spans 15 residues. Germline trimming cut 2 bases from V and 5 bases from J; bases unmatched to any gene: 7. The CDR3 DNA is TGTGCCAGCAGCTTAAGAGCGGGGGACGGGGAGACCCAGTACTTC. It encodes CASSLRAGDGETQYF.

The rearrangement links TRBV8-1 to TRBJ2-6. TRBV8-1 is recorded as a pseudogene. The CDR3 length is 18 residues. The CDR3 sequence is CGSNFRDSHKSRANVLTF. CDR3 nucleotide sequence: TGTGGCAGTAATTTCCGTGATAGCCACAAAAGTCGGGCCAACGTCCTGACTTTT.

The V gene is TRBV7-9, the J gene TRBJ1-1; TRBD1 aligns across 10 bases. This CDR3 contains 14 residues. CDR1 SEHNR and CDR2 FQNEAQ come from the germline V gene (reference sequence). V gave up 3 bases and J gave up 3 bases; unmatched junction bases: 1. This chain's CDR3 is CASSFGQGDTEAFF. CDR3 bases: TGTGCCAGCAGCTTCGGACAGGGGGACACTGAAGCTTTCTTT.

CDR3 bases: TGTGCCAGCAGCCCCACCCCGGGAAACACCATATATTTT. It translates to CASSPTPGNTIYF. The rearrangement links TRBV7-2 to TRBJ1-3; D gene unclear. Germline values: CDR1 SGHTA, CDR2 FQGNSA. V was trimmed by 5 bases and J by 4 bases, leaving 9 bases between them. The CDR3 length is 13 residues.

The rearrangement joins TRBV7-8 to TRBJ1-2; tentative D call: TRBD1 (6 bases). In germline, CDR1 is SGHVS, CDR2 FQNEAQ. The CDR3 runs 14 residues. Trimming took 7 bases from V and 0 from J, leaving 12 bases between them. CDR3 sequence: CASTGDRANYGYTF. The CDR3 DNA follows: TGTGCCAGCACAGGGGATAGAGCTAACTATGGCTACACCTTC.

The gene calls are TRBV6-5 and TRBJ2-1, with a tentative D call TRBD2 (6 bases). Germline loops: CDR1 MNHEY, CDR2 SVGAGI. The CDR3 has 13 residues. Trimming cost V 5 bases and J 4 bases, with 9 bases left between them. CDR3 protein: CASSSGLYNEQFF. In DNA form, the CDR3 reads TGTGCCAGCAGTAGCGGGCTTTACAATGAGCAGTTCTTC.

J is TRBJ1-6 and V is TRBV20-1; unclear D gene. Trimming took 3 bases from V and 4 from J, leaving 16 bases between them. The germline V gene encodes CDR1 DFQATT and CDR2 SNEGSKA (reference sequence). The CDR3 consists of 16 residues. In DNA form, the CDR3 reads TGCAGTGCTAGTTCCGGAGGCGGATTATATAATTCACCCCTCCACTTT. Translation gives CSASSGGGLYNSPLHF.